These 21 T cell receptor beta chains originate from one sample sequenced in a study of neurological immune-mediated disorders. Via MiXCR, TCRdb re-called the 5' RACE reads, giving one row per CDR3 protein. Of fewer than 55,000 distinct CDR3 sequences listed, approximately 9.1% are singletons. Time point indicated: longitudinal time-point 1 (baseline). Sequenced: PBMCs. The receptors were gathered from a woman aged 40 to 49 in good health.

This clonotype occurred many times. This sequence joins TRBV12-3 or TRBV12-4 and TRBJ1-3, with a possible D match to TRBD1 (5 bases). This CDR3 spans 13 amino acids. Trimming pared 8 bases from V and 0 bases from J, leaving 8 bases between. The CDR3 DNA sequence: TGTGCCAGCGAAGGGACCTCTGGAAACACCATATATTTT. Translating it yields CASEGTSGNTIYF.

The chain combines TRBV7-2 with TRBJ2-1, with 7 bases identical to TRBD2. Trimming removed 1 base from V and 4 bases from J; junction bases left unmatched: 4. Germline V CDR1 and CDR2: SGHTA, FQGNSA. The CDR3 has 15 amino acids. CDR3 nucleotide sequence: TGTGCCAGCAGCTTAGGGACTAGGGCTTACAATGAGCAGTTCTTC. Residues: CASSLGTRAYNEQFF.

This clonotype was seen many times. The rearrangement links TRBV5-1 to TRBJ2-7, with D possibly being TRBD1 (5 bases). CDR1 is SGHRS, CDR2 YFSETQ, per germline. The CDR3 totals 15 residues. Trimming took 5 bases from V and 3 from J, leaving 18 bases between them. The CDR3 sequence is CASRETWGPFYEQYF. CDR3 coding DNA: TGCGCCAGCAGGGAGACATGGGGCCCTTTCTACGAGCAGTACTTC.

This clonotype was observed many times. This chain links TRBV6-1 with TRBJ1-5; no reliable D call. V was cut by 1 base and J by 1 base, with 5 bases left in between. Per the germline V gene, CDR1 is MNHNS and CDR2 is SASEGT. This CDR3 has 14 residues. CDR3 loop: CASSEVGSNQPQHF. CDR3 DNA sequence: TGTGCCAGCAGTGAAGTGGGGAGCAATCAGCCCCAGCATTTT.

Concerning this clonotype itself: A much bigger clone sits one base away, suggesting this may be a read error. The rearrangement joins TRBV29-1 to TRBJ2-2; possible D gene TRBD2, 5 bases. This CDR3 comprises 14 residues. CDR1 is SQVTM, CDR2 ANQGSEA, per germline. V gave up 6 bases and J gave up 8 bases, with 19 bases separating them. CDR3 sequence (DNA): TGCAGCGTAGACCCCGGGAAAGGGTCGGGGGAGCTGTTTTTT. This translates into CSVDPGKGSGELFF.

This rearrangement joins TRBV3-1 to TRBJ1-2; D is unresolved. Germline assignment: CDR1 LGHDT and CDR2 YNNKEL (reference sequence). The CDR3 loop spans 12 amino acids. Trimming took 4 bases from V and 2 from J, leaving 5 bases between them. This CDR3 reads CASSRANYGYTF. In nucleotides, the CDR3 is TGTGCCAGCAGCCGAGCGAACTATGGCTACACCTTC.

This clonotype was seen at least ten times. J is TRBJ1-2 and V is TRBV7-8; D is unresolved. Per the germline V gene, CDR1 is SGHVS and CDR2 is FQNEAQ. The CDR3 is 15 residues long. Trimming shortened V by 3 bases and J by 2 bases, and 13 bases separated the two germline ends. The CDR3 sequence is CASSLDLLGNYGYTF. DNA of the CDR3: TGTGCCAGCAGCTTGGATCTCTTAGGGAACTATGGCTACACCTTC.

This clonotype has ten or more counts. The chain joins TRBV20-1 to TRBJ2-1, with 11 bases aligning to TRBD2. The V gene end was trimmed by 4 bases and the J gene end by 6 bases; junction bases not matched to a gene: 14. This CDR3 is 17 amino acids long. The V gene's germline CDR1 is DFQATT and CDR2 SNEGSKA (reference sequence). CDR3: CSATTGLAVPRLNEQFF. DNA for the CDR3: TGCAGTGCTACCACGGGACTAGCGGTCCCGAGACTCAATGAGCAGTTCTTC.

This clonotype was counted at least ten times. The chain uses TRBV3-1 and TRBJ2-7; D is perhaps TRBD1 (6 bases). There are 17 residues in the CDR3. V dropped 1 base and J dropped 0 bases, with 16 bases sitting between them. Germline V CDR1 and CDR2: LGHDT, YNNKEL (reference sequence). The CDR3 DNA is TGTGCCAGCAGCCAAGTGGTCGCAGGGGCCCGCTCCTACGAGCAGTACTTC. This sequence encodes CASSQVVAGARSYEQYF.

This clonotype was recorded many times. The gene calls are TRBV6-5 and TRBJ1-1, with unresolved D. This CDR3 has 13 residues. Germline lookup yields CDR1 MNHEY and CDR2 SVGAGI. Trimming removed 7 bases from V and 1 base from J, with 10 bases in between. This CDR3 is CASTRTTNTEAFF. The DNA of the CDR3 is TGTGCCAGCACCCGGACGACGAACACTGAAGCTTTCTTT.

In this sample, this clonotype turned up many times. The J gene is TRBJ2-1, the V gene TRBV20-1, with 8 bases identical to TRBD2. The CDR3 runs 13 residues. J was trimmed by 9 bases and V by 3 bases; bases with no gene match: 7. The germline V gene encodes CDR1 DFQATT and CDR2 SNEGSKA (reference sequence). The CDR3 DNA sequence: TGCAGTGCTAGCGGGCGGGGGGTGGTTGAGCAGTTCTTC. It yields the protein CSASGRGVVEQFF.

Many counts were recorded for this clonotype. The chain has TRBV6-5 and TRBJ2-3; 8 bases match TRBD1. CDR3 length: 14 amino acids. V shed 4 bases and J 3 bases; nucleotides not matched to a gene: 3. CDR1 and CDR2 (germline): MNHEY, SVGAGI. CDR3 amino acids: CASSSGQGTDTQYF. CDR3 DNA: TGTGCCAGCAGTTCCGGACAGGGTACAGATACGCAGTATTTT.

This clonotype came up many times. The CDR3 DNA reads as TGTGCCAGCAGCTTAGCTTTAGACTCTGGAAACACCATATATTTT. This encodes CASSLALDSGNTIYF. The chain combines TRBV7-2 with TRBJ1-3; no definite D call. Germline V gene sequence: CDR1 SGHTA, CDR2 FQGNSA. V lost 0 bases, J lost 0 bases, and 6 bases lay in between. The CDR3 runs 15 residues.

The sample holds many counts of this clonotype. The genes are TRBV7-2 and TRBJ2-1; 8 bases map to TRBD2. The V segment lost 5 bases and the J segment 3 bases; nucleotides outside the gene matches: 9. CDR3 size: 16 residues. Germline assignment: CDR1 SGHTA and CDR2 FQGNSA. The CDR3 DNA follows: TGTGCCAGCAGCCCTACGCGGGGGGCCGTCTACAATGAGCAGTTCTTC. Translating gives CASSPTRGAVYNEQFF.

This clonotype was picked up many times. The chain uses TRBV4-2 and TRBJ2-5, with TRBD2 matching 11 bases. The V gene's germline CDR1 is LGHNA and CDR2 YNFKEQ. V gave up 4 bases and J gave up 2 bases; unmatched junction bases: 6. The CDR3 spans 16 residues. In nucleotides, the CDR3 is TGTGCCAGCAGCCTCAGTCTAGCGGGGGGTCAAGAGACCCAGTACTTC. Encoded protein: CASSLSLAGGQETQYF.

This clonotype was seen ten or more times. CDR3 residues: CASSPASSSGSYEQYF. CDR3 coding DNA: TGTGCCAGCAGCCCTGCGTCGTCTAGCGGGAGCTACGAGCAGTACTTC. The genes are TRBV12-3 or TRBV12-4 and TRBJ2-7; 10 nucleotides agree with TRBD2. The CDR3 length is 16 residues. V lost 6 bases to trimming and J lost 3 bases; unmatched junction nucleotides: 11.

This clonotype has a count of ten or more. V is TRBV5-6 and J is TRBJ2-7; 7 bases fit TRBD1. V trimming: 5 bases; J trimming: 4 bases; junction bases outside the gene matches: 9. The CDR3 runs 14 residues. The germline V gene encodes CDR1 SGHDT and CDR2 YYEEEE. The CDR3 loop reads CASSARQGWYEQYF. The CDR3 region has the DNA TGTGCCAGCAGTGCCCGACAGGGTTGGTACGAGCAGTACTTC.

There are many counts of this clonotype. The J gene is TRBJ1-1, the V gene TRBV6-6, with a tentative D call TRBD1 (5 bases). The CDR3 spans 14 residues. V shed 5 bases and J shed 1 base, with 11 bases lying between them. Germline V lookup: CDR1 MNHNY, CDR2 SVGAGI (reference sequence). DNA of the CDR3: TGTGCCAGCAGTGGCCGGGACGGGAACACTGAAGCTTTCTTT. This codes for CASSGRDGNTEAFF.

This clonotype appeared many times. This chain connects TRBV7-9 to TRBJ1-1; TRBD1 might be the D (5 bases). Germline lookup yields CDR1 SEHNR and CDR2 FQNEAQ (reference sequence). This CDR3 is built from 12 residues. With 4 bases removed from V and 8 bases from J, the gap between germline ends came to 11 bases. The CDR3 protein is CASSSPGGEAFF. The DNA for the CDR3 is TGTGCCAGCAGCTCTCCGGGGGGGGAAGCTTTCTTT. The full variable domain, in which reference TRBV7-9 and TRBJ1-1 provide the parts outside the CDR3, is DTGVSQNPRHKITKRGQNVTFRCDPISEHNRLYWYRQTLGQGPEFLTYFQNEAQLEKSRLLSDRFSAERPKGSFSTLEIQRTEQGDSAMYLCASSSPGGEAFFGQGTRLTVV.

This clonotype was detected ten times or more. The chain employs TRBV20-1 and TRBJ2-7; D unclear. Per germline, CDR1 DFQATT and CDR2 SNEGSKA (reference sequence). The CDR3 is made up of 13 amino acids. Trimming shortened V by 4 bases and J by 2 bases, and 12 bases separated the two germline ends. The CDR3 DNA reads as TGCAGTGCTACTCATCGGGCCACCTACGAGCAGTACTTC. As protein: CSATHRATYEQYF.

In this sample, this clonotype turned up many times. The rearrangement joins TRBV4-1 to TRBJ1-5, with TRBD1 as a possible D gene (5 bases). In germline, CDR1 is MGHRA, CDR2 YSYEKL. Between the trimmed V and J ends, which lost 0 bases and 7 bases, there was a span of 19 bases. There are 17 residues in the CDR3. The CDR3 sequence: CASSQDMKGKLWQPQHF. The CDR3 nucleotides are TGCGCCAGCAGCCAAGATATGAAGGGGAAATTGTGGCAGCCCCAGCATTTT.